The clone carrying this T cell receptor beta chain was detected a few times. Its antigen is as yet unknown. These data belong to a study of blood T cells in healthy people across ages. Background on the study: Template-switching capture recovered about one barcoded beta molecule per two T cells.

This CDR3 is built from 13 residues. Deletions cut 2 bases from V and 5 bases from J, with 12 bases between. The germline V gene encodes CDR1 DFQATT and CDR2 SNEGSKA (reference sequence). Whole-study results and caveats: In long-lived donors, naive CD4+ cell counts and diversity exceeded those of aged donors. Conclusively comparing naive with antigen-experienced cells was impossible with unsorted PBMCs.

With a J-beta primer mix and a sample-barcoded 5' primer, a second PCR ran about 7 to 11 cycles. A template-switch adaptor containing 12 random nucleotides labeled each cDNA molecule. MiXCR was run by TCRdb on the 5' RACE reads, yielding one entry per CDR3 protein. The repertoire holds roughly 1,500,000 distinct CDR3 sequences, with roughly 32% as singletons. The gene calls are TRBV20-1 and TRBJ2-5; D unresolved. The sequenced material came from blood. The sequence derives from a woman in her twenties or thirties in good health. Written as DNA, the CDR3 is TGCAGTGCTAGACCTACTCGGCGCGAGACCCAGTACTTC. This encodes CSARPTRRETQYF.